The 16 T cell receptor beta chains below were found in one sample sequenced in a study of T cell changes during pregnancy in multiple sclerosis. Assay used: immunoSEQ multiplex PCR; TCRdb lists only in-frame clones, some missing. The sample yields around 48,000 clones, approximately 92% seen once. The sample was CD4+ T cells from peripheral blood mononuclear cells, taken in the second trimester of pregnancy. The receptors here all came from a female donor in good health, enrolled as a control in a pregnancy study.

This clone was seen once. The same CDR3 also results from other DNA sequences found in this sample. This sequence joins TRBV18 and TRBJ2-7; TRBD1 agrees at 10 bases. Trimming at V came to 3 bases and at J to 1 base, leaving 3 bases not matched to a gene. Germline V gene sequence: CDR1 KGHSH, CDR2 LQKENI. The CDR3 spans 15 residues. CDR3: CASSPGTGASYEQYF. CDR3 nucleotide sequence: TGTGCCAGCTCACCCGGGACAGGGGCTTCCTACGAGCAGTACTTC.

Points on this clone: The junction departs from the called germline gene at one end, perhaps through a read error. The genes are TRBV7-7 and TRBJ2-5; 9 bases agree with TRBD2. CDR1 SSHAT and CDR2 FNYEAQ come from the germline V gene (reference sequence). The CDR3 runs 14 residues. CDR3 sequence (DNA): TGTGCTAGCAGCTTATTAGCGGGAGTAGAGACCCAGTACTTC. Translated, it gives CASSLLAGVETQYF.

This clone was recorded once. The V call is TRBV5-4, the J call TRBJ2-7; possible D gene TRBD2, 7 bases. This CDR3 has 18 residues. CDR1 is SGHNT and CDR2 is YYREEE in the germline V gene (reference sequence). V lost 0 bases to trimming and J lost 3 bases, with 22 bases between them. The DNA for the CDR3 is TGTGCCAGCAGCTTGGGGGGTAGGGGGGCGGGAGTAAGCTACGAGCAGTACTTC. Translating gives CASSLGGRGAGVSYEQYF.

J is TRBJ2-4 and V is TRBV11-2; D is uncertain. V lost 1 base and J lost 5, with 6 bases in between. Looked up from germline, CDR1 is SGHAT and CDR2 is FQNNGV. This CDR3 region has 13 residues. CDR3 DNA: TGTGCCAGCAGCTTAGTTGGGCAAAACATTCAGTACTTC. Amino acid sequence: CASSLVGQNIQYF.

This clone showed up just once. CDR3 sequence: CASSHRDRAYGYTF. The CDR3, as DNA: TGCGCCAGCAGCCACCGGGACAGGGCGTATGGCTACACCTTC. The chain uses TRBV5-1 and TRBJ1-2; 9 bases map to TRBD1. Germline V lookup: CDR1 SGHRS, CDR2 YFSETQ. This CDR3 comprises 14 residues. The trim removed 4 bases at V and 5 bases at J, leaving 6 bases unmatched.

This clone was seen a handful of times. The CDR3 region is CASSPTGGFTEAFF. The CDR3 coding sequence is TGCGCCAGCAGCCCAACAGGGGGTTTCACTGAAGCTTTCTTT. The chain employs TRBV5-1 and TRBJ1-1; 8 bases are a match to TRBD1. CDR1 is SGHRS, CDR2 YFSETQ, per germline. The CDR3 is 14 residues long. V gave up 4 bases and J gave up 4 bases; unmatched junction bases: 6.

The chain links TRBV4-2 to TRBJ2-5; D not resolved. Germline V gene data show CDR1 as LGHNA and CDR2 as YNFKEQ. V was cut by 3 bases and J by 4 bases, with 6 bases left in between. This CDR3 has 12 residues. In DNA, the CDR3 is TGTGCCAGCAGCCATACATCAGAGACCCAGTACTTC. Translated, it gives CASSHTSETQYF.

CDR3 sequence reads: CASSQELSGSYEQYF. CDR3 sequence (DNA): TGTGCCAGCAGCCAAGAGCTCTCGGGCTCCTACGAGCAGTACTTC. V is TRBV4-2 and J is TRBJ2-7; D remains unclear. The CDR3 loop spans 15 amino acids. V was pared by 0 bases and J by 0 bases, with 9 bases between. CDR1 is LGHNA, CDR2 YNFKEQ, per germline.

V is TRBV19 and J is TRBJ1-2; TRBD1 agrees at 8 bases. The length of the CDR3 is 15 residues. The germline V gene has CDR1 LNHDA and CDR2 SQIVND (reference sequence). V lost 10 bases, J lost 4 bases, and 14 bases stayed unmatched. The CDR3 sequence is CANPNGQGMGYGYTF. Written as DNA, the CDR3 is TGTGCCAACCCGAATGGACAGGGAATGGGCTATGGCTACACCTTC.

This clone has just a few counts. The chain combines TRBV7-9 with TRBJ1-2; 7 bases fit TRBD1. The CDR3 runs to 15 residues. J was trimmed by 2 bases and V by 6 bases; bases with no gene match: 9. Germline lookup yields CDR1 SEHNR and CDR2 FQNEAQ (reference sequence). The chain's CDR3 is CASSNSGGSNYGYTF. The CDR3 nucleotides read TGTGCCAGCAGTAATTCAGGGGGGTCCAACTATGGCTACACCTTC.

V usage is TRBV18 and J usage is TRBJ2-5; no definite D call. V was trimmed by 3 bases and J by 3 bases, leaving 8 bases between them. The length of the CDR3 is 13 residues. Germline V gene sequence: CDR1 KGHSH, CDR2 LQKENI. The CDR3 is CASSPSPKETQYF. CDR3 in DNA: TGTGCCAGCTCACCTTCCCCCAAAGAGACCCAGTACTTC.

This chain connects TRBV12-5 to TRBJ2-3; 16 nucleotides agree with TRBD2. Germline values: CDR1 LGHNT, CDR2 FRNRAP. The CDR3 length is 19 residues. The ends lost 6 bases at V and 2 bases at J; junction bases unmatched: 11. The CDR3 nucleotides are TGTGCTAGTGGCCGGTCCGGGACTAGCGGGAGGGCCGACACAGATACGCAGTATTTT. Protein sequence: CASGRSGTSGRADTDTQYF.

The CDR3 here is CASSAQGKSEQFF. The CDR3 region has the DNA TGTGCCAGCAGTGCGCAGGGTAAAAGTGAGCAGTTCTTC. The rearrangement links TRBV6-4 to TRBJ2-1, with a weak D call TRBD1 (5 bases). The CDR3 spans 13 residues. Trimming left V 4 bases short and J 9 bases short, with 13 bases between. Looked up from germline, CDR1 is MRHNA and CDR2 is SNTAGT.

This chain links TRBV7-2 with TRBJ2-2; D might be TRBD2 (6 bases). CDR1 is SGHTA and CDR2 is FQGNSA in the germline V gene. This CDR3 spans 14 amino acids. Trimming took off 11 bases at V and 6 bases at J, with 19 bases between the two ends. As DNA, the CDR3 is TGTGCCTCGGGCAGGGCTTCGGGGGCCGGGGAGCTGTTTTTT. It is translated as CASGRASGAGELFF. Complete variable domain (other parts from reference TRBV7-2 and TRBJ2-2): GAGVSQSPSNKVTEKGKDVELRCDPISGHTALYWYRQSLGQGLEFLIYFQGNSAPDKSGLPSDRFSAERTGGSVSTLTIQRTQQEDSAVYLCASGRASGAGELFFGEGSRLTVL.

CDR3 in amino acids: CASSGTGDTGELFF. The CDR3 DNA reads as TGTGCCAGCAGTGGGACAGGGGACACCGGGGAGCTGTTTTTT. This chain uses TRBV6-4 with TRBJ2-2; TRBD1 matches at 9 bases. This CDR3 has 14 residues. Unmatched junction bases numbered 0, after V lost 4 bases and J lost 3 bases. Germline CDR1 MRHNA, CDR2 SNTAGT.

This chain links TRBV7-2 with TRBJ2-5; TRBD2 aligns across 10 bases. Trimming removed 4 bases from V and 5 bases from J; junction bases left unmatched: 10. The CDR3 length is 16 residues. Germline V gene lookup returns CDR1 SGHTA and CDR2 FQGNSA. This chain's CDR3 is CASSWTSGGGGETQYF. The DNA for the CDR3 is TGTGCCAGCAGCTGGACTAGCGGCGGTGGTGGGGAGACCCAGTACTTC.